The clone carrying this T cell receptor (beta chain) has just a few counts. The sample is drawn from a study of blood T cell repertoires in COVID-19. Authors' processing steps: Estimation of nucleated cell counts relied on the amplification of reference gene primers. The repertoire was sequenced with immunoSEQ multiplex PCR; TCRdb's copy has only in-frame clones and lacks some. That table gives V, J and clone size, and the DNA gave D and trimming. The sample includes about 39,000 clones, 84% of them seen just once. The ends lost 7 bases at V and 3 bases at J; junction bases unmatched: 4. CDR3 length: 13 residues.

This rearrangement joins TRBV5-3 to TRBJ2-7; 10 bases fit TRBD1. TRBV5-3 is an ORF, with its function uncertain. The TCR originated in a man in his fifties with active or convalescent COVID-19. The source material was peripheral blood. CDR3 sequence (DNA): TGTGCCAGAGGGGACAGGGGAAGCTACGAGCAGTACTTC. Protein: CARGDRGSYEQYF.